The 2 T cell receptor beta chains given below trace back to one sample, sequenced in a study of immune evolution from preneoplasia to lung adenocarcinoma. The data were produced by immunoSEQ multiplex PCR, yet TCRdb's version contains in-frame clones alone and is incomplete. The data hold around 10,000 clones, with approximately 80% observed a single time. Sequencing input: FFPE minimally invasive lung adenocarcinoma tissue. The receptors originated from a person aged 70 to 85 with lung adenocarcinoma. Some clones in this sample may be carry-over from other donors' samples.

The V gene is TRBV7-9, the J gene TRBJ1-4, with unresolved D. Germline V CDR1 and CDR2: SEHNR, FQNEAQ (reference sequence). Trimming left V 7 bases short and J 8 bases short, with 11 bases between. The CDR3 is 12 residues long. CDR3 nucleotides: TGTGCCAGCAAACTGGGCGGAGAAAAACTGTTTTTT. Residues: CASKLGGEKLFF.

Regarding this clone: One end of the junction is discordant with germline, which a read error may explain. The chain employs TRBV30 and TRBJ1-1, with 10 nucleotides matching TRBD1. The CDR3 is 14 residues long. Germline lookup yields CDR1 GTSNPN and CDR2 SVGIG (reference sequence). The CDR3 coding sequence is TGTGCCTGGGGGACGGGACAGGGGTACACTGAAGTTTTCTTT. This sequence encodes CAWGTGQGYTEVFF.